Following are 20 T cell receptor beta chains from one sample sequenced in a study of identical twins. TCRdb called the 5' RACE reads again in MiXCR, with one record for every CDR3 protein. This sample has around 530,000 distinct CDR3 sequences, with around 15% found just once. A further study also used this sample, focusing on yellow fever vaccine responses in identical twins.

The sequenced material came from CD4+ T cells sorted from blood. All receptors come from a woman younger than 30 in good health.

As regards this clonotype: Mismatch with germline at one junction end may stem from a read error. The chain links TRBV5-1 to TRBJ2-1, with TRBD2 identical over 8 bases. The germline V gene encodes CDR1 SGHRS and CDR2 YFSETQ. The CDR3 runs to 18 residues. CDR3 nucleotides: TGTGCCAGCAGCTCCAGAGGAGATTTAGCGGGACTGTACAATGAGCAGTTCTTC. Translation gives CASSSRGDLAGLYNEQFF.

The chain combines TRBV3-1 with TRBJ2-5, with 9 bases lining up with TRBD1. V dropped 4 bases and J dropped 5; count of bases not matched to a gene: 5. This CDR3 contains 14 residues. CDR1 LGHDT and CDR2 YNNKEL come from the germline V gene (reference sequence). The CDR3 nucleotides read TGTGCCAGCAGCCTCCGGGGGACAGGGGAGACCCAGTACTTC. It yields the protein CASSLRGTGETQYF.

In its sample, this clonotype was seen a few times. The rearrangement uses TRBV5-1 and TRBJ1-1; D not resolved. Germline CDR1 SGHRS, CDR2 YFSETQ. V lost 4 bases and J 1 base, leaving 14 bases between the germline ends. The CDR3 is 15 residues long. CDR3 protein: CASSPLAVKNTEAFF. Written as DNA, the CDR3 is TGCGCCAGCAGCCCCTTGGCAGTTAAGAACACTGAAGCTTTCTTT.

The chain recombines TRBV5-1 with TRBJ1-1, with D perhaps TRBD1 (6 bases). There are 15 residues in the CDR3. V was clipped by 3 bases and J by 1 base, with 13 bases between them. CDR1 SGHRS and CDR2 YFSETQ come from the germline V gene. CDR3 loop: CASSWIKGQNTEAFF. The DNA of the CDR3 is TGCGCCAGCAGCTGGATAAAGGGACAGAACACTGAAGCTTTCTTT.

This clonotype was seen more than once but under ten times. The chain combines TRBV9 with TRBJ2-3; no clear D. The V end was cut by 4 bases, the J end by 2 bases, with 11 bases between. The CDR3 is made up of 14 amino acids. Germline V gene data show CDR1 as SGDLS and CDR2 as YYNGEE. CDR3 loop: CASSSGYNTDTQYF. The CDR3 DNA sequence: TGTGCCAGCAGCTCCGGTTACAACACAGATACGCAGTATTTT.

CDR3 sequence (DNA): TGTGCCAGCAGTGATACCTCGATGGCAGGGGGCAATTACGAGCAGTACTTC. Amino acids: CASSDTSMAGGNYEQYF. The chain uses TRBV25-1 and TRBJ2-7; 8 bases line up with TRBD1. This CDR3 spans 17 amino acids. V shed 3 bases and J 4 bases; nucleotides not matched to a gene: 14. Looked up from germline, CDR1 is MGHDK and CDR2 is SYGVNS.

This clonotype was observed at least ten times. The chain joins TRBV20-1 to TRBJ2-1, with D perhaps matching TRBD2 (5 bases). The CDR3 spans 12 residues. CDR1 and CDR2 from the germline V gene are DFQATT and SNEGSKA (reference sequence). CDR3 loop: CSGILMDNEQFF. The CDR3 DNA follows: TGCAGCGGGATCCTAATGGACAATGAGCAGTTCTTC.

This clonotype was observed a few times. The chain employs TRBV6-1 and TRBJ2-2, with no clear D. The germline V gene encodes CDR1 MNHNS and CDR2 SASEGT. This CDR3 contains 14 residues. Deletions cut 6 bases from V and 7 bases from J, with 15 bases between. In DNA, the CDR3 is TGTGCCAGCAGACACTATGACCCATTCGGGGAGCTGTTTTTT. Residues: CASRHYDPFGELFF.

The V gene is TRBV20-1, the J gene TRBJ2-2; D possibly corresponds to TRBD1 (5 bases). Trimming pared 4 bases from V and 5 bases from J, leaving 14 bases between. The CDR3 covers 14 residues. Germline loops: CDR1 DFQATT, CDR2 SNEGSKA (reference sequence). In DNA, the CDR3 is TGCAGTGCTAAGTCCAGGGCGCGGACCGGGGAGCTGTTTTTT. Translated: CSAKSRARTGELFF.

This chain uses TRBV20-1 with TRBJ2-3; no reliable D call. Germline V gene sequence: CDR1 DFQATT, CDR2 SNEGSKA (reference sequence). The V end was cut by 6 bases, the J end by 0 bases, with 13 bases between. CDR3 length: 14 residues. The CDR3 sequence: CSAKTPASTDTQYF. The CDR3 bases are TGCAGTGCCAAGACACCGGCTAGCACAGATACGCAGTATTTT.

This clonotype occurred a few times. The chain carries TRBV10-3 and TRBJ1-3; D gene unclear. V was shortened by 0 bases and J by 1 base, with 1 base between the two germline ends. CDR3 length: 13 residues. Germline V gives CDR1 ENHRY, CDR2 SYGVKD. This CDR3 is CAISESSGNTIYF. In DNA, the CDR3 is TGTGCCATCAGTGAGTCTTCTGGAAACACCATATATTTT.

The chain combines TRBV12-3 or TRBV12-4 with TRBJ2-2; no firm D call. The CDR3 covers 16 residues. V was pared by 3 bases and J by 1 base, with 12 bases between. The CDR3 loop is CASSLVQKLNTGELFF. CDR3 DNA sequence: TGTGCCAGCAGTTTGGTACAGAAACTGAACACCGGGGAGCTGTTTTTT.

The V call is TRBV11-3, the J call TRBJ2-1; 10 bases fit TRBD2. The CDR3 spans 16 residues. Germline CDR1 and CDR2: SGHNT and YENEEA. The J segment lost 9 bases and the V segment lost 0 bases, leaving 8 bases of the junction unmatched. This CDR3 reads CASSLDGAGGPREQFF. Written as DNA, the CDR3 is TGTGCCAGCAGCTTAGATGGAGCGGGAGGGCCACGTGAGCAGTTCTTC.

The rearrangement joins TRBV27 to TRBJ2-7, with 10 bases fitting TRBD1. The V gene's germline CDR1 is MNHEY and CDR2 SMNVEV (reference sequence). The CDR3 is 16 residues long. V lost 4 bases, J lost 5 bases, and 11 bases stayed unmatched. CDR3 loop: CASSSSRDRGSHEQYF. The CDR3 bases are TGTGCCAGCAGTTCTTCCCGGGACAGGGGTTCCCACGAGCAGTACTTC.

Only a few counts were recorded for this clonotype. The J gene is TRBJ1-5, the V gene TRBV28, with D maybe TRBD1 (6 bases). The V gene's germline CDR1 is MDHEN and CDR2 SYDVKM. There are 16 residues in the CDR3. Trimming stripped 11 bases from V and 2 bases from J, with 22 bases between. The CDR3: CASLQGGTHGNQPQHF. The CDR3 DNA sequence: TGTGCCTCGCTTCAAGGGGGTACCCATGGCAATCAGCCCCAGCATTTT.

Only a few counts were recorded for this clonotype. This chain joins TRBV3-1 and TRBJ2-1, with 12 bases identical to TRBD2. V lost 2 bases to trimming and J lost 9 bases; unmatched junction nucleotides: 8. In germline, CDR1 is LGHDT, CDR2 YNNKEL (reference sequence). The CDR3 totals 16 residues. This chain's CDR3 is CASSQRRLAGAGEQFF. DNA for the CDR3: TGTGCCAGCAGCCAACGGAGACTAGCGGGGGCGGGTGAGCAGTTCTTC.

In its sample, this clonotype was seen many times. V gene TRBV12-3 or TRBV12-4 combines with J gene TRBJ2-5; D uncertain. The CDR3 runs 14 residues. V was trimmed by 2 bases and J by 1 base, leaving 8 bases between them. CDR3 in amino acids: CASSLRRTQETQYF. CDR3 in DNA: TGTGCCAGCAGTTTAAGGCGAACCCAAGAGACCCAGTACTTC.

The chain employs TRBV5-1 and TRBJ2-3; D is undetermined. CDR1 and CDR2 (germline): SGHRS, YFSETQ. The CDR3 covers 15 residues. Deletions cut 1 base from V and 0 bases from J, with 9 bases between. CDR3 residues: CASSLNTYSTDTQYF. Here the CDR3 DNA reads TGCGCCAGCAGCTTGAACACGTATAGCACAGATACGCAGTATTTT.

This clonotype was detected once. The rearrangement uses TRBV10-3 and TRBJ2-2; D is ambiguous. The ends were cut back, 4 bases at V and 4 bases at J, with 7 bases in the middle. The CDR3 covers 13 residues. Germline V gives CDR1 ENHRY, CDR2 SYGVKD. CDR3 DNA: TGTGCCATCAGTGGAATCCTCACCGGGGAGCTGTTTTTT. Protein sequence: CAISGILTGELFF.

This clonotype was counted a few times. The rearrangement links TRBV28 to TRBJ2-5; TRBD1 agrees at 7 bases. CDR3 length: 13 amino acids. V trimming: 8 bases; J trimming: 4 bases; junction bases outside the gene matches: 7. The germline gives CDR1 MDHEN, CDR2 SYDVKM. CDR3 bases: TGTGCCAGCCGTGGGGCAGGGGGAGAGACCCAGTACTTC. Its translation is CASRGAGGETQYF.